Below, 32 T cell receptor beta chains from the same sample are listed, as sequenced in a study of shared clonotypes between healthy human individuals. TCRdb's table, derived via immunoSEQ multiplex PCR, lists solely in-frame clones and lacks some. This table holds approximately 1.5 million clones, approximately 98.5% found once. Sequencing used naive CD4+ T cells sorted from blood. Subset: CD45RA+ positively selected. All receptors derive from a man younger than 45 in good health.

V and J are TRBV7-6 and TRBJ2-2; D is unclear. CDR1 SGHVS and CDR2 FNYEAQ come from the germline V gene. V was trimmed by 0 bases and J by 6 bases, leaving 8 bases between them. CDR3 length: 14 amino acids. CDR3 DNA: TGTGCCAGCAGCTTAGCGGTCGGCTCCGGGGAGCTGTTTTTT. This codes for CASSLAVGSGELFF.

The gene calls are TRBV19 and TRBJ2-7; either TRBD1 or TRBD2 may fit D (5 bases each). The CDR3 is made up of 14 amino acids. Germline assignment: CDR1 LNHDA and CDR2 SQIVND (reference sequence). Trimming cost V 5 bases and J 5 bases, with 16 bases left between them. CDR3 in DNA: TGTGCCAGTAGTCAGGGCGGGCATGCAAACGAGCAGTACTTC. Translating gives CASSQGGHANEQYF.

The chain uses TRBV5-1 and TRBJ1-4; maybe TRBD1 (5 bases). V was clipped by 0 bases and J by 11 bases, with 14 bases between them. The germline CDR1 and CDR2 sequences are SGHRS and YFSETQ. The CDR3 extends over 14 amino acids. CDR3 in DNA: TGCGCCAGCAGCTTGGATGAGGGGCGTGGGAAACTGTTTTTT. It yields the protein CASSLDEGRGKLFF.

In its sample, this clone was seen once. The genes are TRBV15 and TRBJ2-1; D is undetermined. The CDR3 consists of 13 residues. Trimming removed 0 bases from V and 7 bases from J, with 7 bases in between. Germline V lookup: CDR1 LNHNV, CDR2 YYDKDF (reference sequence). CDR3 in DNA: TGTGCCACCAGCAGAGATTTGAGGAATGAGCAGTTCTTC. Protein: CATSRDLRNEQFF.

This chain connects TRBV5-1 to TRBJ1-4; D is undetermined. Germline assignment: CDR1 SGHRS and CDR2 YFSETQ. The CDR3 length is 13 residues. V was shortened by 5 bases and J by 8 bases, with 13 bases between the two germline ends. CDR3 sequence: CASRLEEEEKLFF. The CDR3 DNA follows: TGCGCCAGCAGACTAGAAGAGGAAGAAAAACTGTTTTTT.

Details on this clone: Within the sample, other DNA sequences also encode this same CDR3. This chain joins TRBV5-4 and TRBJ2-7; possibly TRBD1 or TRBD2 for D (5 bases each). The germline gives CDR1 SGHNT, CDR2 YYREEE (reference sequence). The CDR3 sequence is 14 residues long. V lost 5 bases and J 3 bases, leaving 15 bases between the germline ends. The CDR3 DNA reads TGTGCCAGCAGTAGCGCCCAGGGTAGCTACGAGCAGTACTTC. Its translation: CASSSAQGSYEQYF.

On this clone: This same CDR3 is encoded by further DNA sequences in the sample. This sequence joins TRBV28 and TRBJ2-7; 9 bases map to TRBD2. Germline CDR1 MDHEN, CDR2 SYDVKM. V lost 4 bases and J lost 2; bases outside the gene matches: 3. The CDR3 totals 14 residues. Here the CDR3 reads CASSYSGRTYEQYF. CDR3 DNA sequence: TGTGCCAGCAGTTACAGCGGGAGGACCTACGAGCAGTACTTC.

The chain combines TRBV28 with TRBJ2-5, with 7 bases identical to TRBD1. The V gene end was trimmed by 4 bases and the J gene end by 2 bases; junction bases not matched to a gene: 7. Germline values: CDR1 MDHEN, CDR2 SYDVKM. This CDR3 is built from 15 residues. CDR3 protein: CASSSLRQGQETQYF. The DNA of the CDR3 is TGTGCCAGCAGTTCCCTCAGACAGGGACAAGAGACCCAGTACTTC.

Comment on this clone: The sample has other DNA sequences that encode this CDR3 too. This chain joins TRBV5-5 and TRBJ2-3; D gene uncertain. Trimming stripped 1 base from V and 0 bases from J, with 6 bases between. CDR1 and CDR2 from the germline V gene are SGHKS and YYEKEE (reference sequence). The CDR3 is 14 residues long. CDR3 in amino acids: CASSLTASTDTQYF. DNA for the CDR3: TGTGCCAGCAGCTTGACAGCTAGCACAGATACGCAGTATTTT.

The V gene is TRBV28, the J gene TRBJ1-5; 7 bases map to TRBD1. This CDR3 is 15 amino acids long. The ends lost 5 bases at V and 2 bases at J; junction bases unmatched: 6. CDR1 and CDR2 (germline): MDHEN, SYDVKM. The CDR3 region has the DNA TGTGCCAGCAGTCCTACAGGGGTTGGCAATCAGCCCCAGCATTTT. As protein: CASSPTGVGNQPQHF.

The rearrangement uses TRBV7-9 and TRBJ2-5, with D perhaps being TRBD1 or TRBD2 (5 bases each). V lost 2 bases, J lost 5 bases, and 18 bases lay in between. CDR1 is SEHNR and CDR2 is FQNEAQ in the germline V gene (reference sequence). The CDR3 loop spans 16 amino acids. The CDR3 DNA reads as TGTGCCAGCAGCTTATTGACGGGACGGACGGGGGAGACCCAGTACTTC. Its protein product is CASSLLTGRTGETQYF.

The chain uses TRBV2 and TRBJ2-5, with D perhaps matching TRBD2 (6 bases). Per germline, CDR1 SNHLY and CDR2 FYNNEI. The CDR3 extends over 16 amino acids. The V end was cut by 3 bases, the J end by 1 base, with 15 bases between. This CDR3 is CASSDWAVGGQETQYF. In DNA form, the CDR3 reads TGTGCCAGCAGTGACTGGGCGGTGGGGGGCCAAGAGACCCAGTACTTC. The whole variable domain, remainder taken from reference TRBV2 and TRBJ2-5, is EPEVTQTPSHQVTQMGQEVILRCVPISNHLYFYWYRQILGQKVEFLVSFYNNEISEKSEIFDDQFSVERPDGSNFTLKIRSTKLEDSAMYFCASSDWAVGGQETQYFGPGTRLLVL.

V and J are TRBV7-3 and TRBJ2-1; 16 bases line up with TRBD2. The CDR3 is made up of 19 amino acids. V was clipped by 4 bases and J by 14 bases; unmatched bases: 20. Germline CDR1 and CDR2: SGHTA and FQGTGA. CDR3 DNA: TGTGCCAGCAGCTCGGGACTAGCGGGAGGGCCGAAGGGGACGGAAAAAAAGTTCTTC. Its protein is CASSSGLAGGPKGTEKKFF.

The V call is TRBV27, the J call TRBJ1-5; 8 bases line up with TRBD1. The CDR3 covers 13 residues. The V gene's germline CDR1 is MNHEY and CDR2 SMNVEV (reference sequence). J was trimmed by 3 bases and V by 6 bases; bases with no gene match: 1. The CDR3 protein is CASRDRDNQPQHF. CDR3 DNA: TGTGCCAGCAGGGACAGGGACAATCAGCCCCAGCATTTT.

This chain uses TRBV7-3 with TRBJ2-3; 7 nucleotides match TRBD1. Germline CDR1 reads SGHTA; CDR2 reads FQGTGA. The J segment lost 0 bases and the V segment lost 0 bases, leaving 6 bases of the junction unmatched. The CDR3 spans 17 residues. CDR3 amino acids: CASSLTQQGTSTDTQYF. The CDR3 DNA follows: TGTGCCAGCAGCTTAACCCAACAGGGGACCAGCACAGATACGCAGTATTTT.

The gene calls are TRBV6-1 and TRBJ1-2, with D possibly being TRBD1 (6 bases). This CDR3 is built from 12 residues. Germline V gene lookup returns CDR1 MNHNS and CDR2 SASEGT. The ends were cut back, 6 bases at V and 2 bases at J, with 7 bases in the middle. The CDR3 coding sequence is TGTGCCAGCAGCGGACAGAACTATGGCTACACCTTC. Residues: CASSGQNYGYTF.

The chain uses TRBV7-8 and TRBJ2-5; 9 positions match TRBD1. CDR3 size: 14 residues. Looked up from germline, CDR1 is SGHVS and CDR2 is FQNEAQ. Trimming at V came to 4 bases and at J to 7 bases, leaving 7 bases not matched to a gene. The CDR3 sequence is CASSSTGGIGTQYF. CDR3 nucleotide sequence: TGTGCCAGCAGCTCTACAGGGGGCATCGGGACCCAGTACTTC.

CDR3 amino acids: CSATKAETQYF. The CDR3 DNA is TGCAGTGCTACTAAAGCGGAGACCCAGTACTTC. The rearrangement joins TRBV20-1 to TRBJ2-5, with unresolved D. This CDR3 spans 11 amino acids. The germline CDR1 and CDR2 sequences are DFQATT and SNEGSKA (reference sequence). The ends were cut back, 4 bases at V and 5 bases at J, with 8 bases in the middle.

For the CDR3, the DNA is TGTGCCAGCAATTCCCCCAGACAGCGAGCGAATCAGCCCCAGCATTTT. Its protein product is CASNSPRQRANQPQHF. The gene calls are TRBV28 and TRBJ1-5; D possibly corresponds to TRBD1 (5 bases). This CDR3 is built from 16 residues. V was clipped by 7 bases and J by 4 bases, with 20 bases between them. Germline-derived CDR1 and CDR2 are MDHEN and SYDVKM.

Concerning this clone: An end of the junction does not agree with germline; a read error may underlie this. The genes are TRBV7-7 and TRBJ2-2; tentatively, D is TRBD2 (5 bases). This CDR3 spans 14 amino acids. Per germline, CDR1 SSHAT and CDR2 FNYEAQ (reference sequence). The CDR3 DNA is TGTGCTAGCAGTTTCCGGGGGAACACCGGGGAGCTGTTTTTT. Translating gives CASSFRGNTGELFF.

CDR3 protein: CASRGTGVNYGYTF. Here the CDR3 DNA reads TGTGCCAGCAGGGGGACAGGAGTTAACTATGGCTACACCTTC. The rearrangement joins TRBV13 to TRBJ1-2, with 8 bases lining up with TRBD1. The CDR3 extends over 14 amino acids. Trimming removed 6 bases from V and 1 base from J; junction bases left unmatched: 4. Germline CDR1 and CDR2: PRHDT and FYEKMQ (reference sequence).

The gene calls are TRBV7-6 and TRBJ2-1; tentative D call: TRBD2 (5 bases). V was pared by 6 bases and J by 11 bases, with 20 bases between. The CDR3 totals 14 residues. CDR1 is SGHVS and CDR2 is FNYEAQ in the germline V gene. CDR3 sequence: CASSSTRTVEKQFF. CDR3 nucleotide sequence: TGTGCCAGCAGTTCTACTCGGACTGTGGAAAAGCAGTTCTTC.

CDR3 bases: TGTGCCAGCAGCTTAGGACAGGCCAGCAATCAGCCCCAGCATTTT. This sequence encodes CASSLGQASNQPQHF. The chain has TRBV7-2 and TRBJ1-5; a weak D match, TRBD1 (6 bases). Per germline, CDR1 SGHTA and CDR2 FQGNSA. V was shortened by 1 base and J by 1 base, with 8 bases between the two germline ends. The CDR3 covers 15 residues.

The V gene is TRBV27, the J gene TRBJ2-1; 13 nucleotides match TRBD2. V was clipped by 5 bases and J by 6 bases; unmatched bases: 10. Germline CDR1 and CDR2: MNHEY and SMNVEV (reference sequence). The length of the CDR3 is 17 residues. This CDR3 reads CASSLQLGTSGINEQFF. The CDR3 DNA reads TGTGCCAGCAGTCTTCAGCTGGGGACTAGCGGGATCAATGAGCAGTTCTTC.

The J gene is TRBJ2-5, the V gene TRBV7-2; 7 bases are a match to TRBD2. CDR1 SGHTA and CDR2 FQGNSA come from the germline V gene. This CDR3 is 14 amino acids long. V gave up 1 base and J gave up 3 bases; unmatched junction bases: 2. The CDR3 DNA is TGTGCCAGCAGCTTAGTAAGCGGGAAAGAGACCCAGTACTTC. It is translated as CASSLVSGKETQYF.

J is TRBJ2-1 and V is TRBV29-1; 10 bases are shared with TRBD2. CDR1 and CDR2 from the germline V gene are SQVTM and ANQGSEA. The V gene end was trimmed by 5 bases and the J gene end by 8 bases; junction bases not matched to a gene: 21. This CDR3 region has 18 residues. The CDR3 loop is CSVNTLKTTSGISDEQFF. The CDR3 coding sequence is TGCAGCGTTAATACCCTCAAGACCACTAGCGGGATAAGCGATGAGCAGTTCTTC.

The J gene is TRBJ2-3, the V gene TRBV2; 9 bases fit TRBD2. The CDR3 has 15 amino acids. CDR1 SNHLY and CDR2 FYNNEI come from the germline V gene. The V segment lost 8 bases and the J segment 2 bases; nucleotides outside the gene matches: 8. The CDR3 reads CASQSGTSITDTQYF. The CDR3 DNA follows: TGTGCCAGCCAGTCCGGGACTAGCATCACAGATACGCAGTATTTT.

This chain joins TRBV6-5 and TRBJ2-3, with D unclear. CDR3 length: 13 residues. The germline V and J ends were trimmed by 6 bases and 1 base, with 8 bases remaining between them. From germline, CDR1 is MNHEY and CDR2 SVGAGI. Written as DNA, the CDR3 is TGTGCCAGCAGCCCCCTCGGCACAGATACGCAGTATTTT. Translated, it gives CASSPLGTDTQYF.

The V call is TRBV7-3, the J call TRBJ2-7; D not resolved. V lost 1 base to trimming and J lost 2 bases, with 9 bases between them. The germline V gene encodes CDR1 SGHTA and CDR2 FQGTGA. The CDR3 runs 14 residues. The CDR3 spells CASSLSGETYEQYF. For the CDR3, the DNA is TGTGCCAGCAGCTTAAGCGGAGAAACCTACGAGCAGTACTTC. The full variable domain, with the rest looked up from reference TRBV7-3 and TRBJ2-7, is GAGVSQTPSNKVTEKGKYVELRCDPISGHTALYWYRQSLGQGPEFLIYFQGTGAADDSGLPNDRFFAVRPEGSVSTLKIQRTERGDSAVYLCASSLSGETYEQYFGPGTRLTVT.

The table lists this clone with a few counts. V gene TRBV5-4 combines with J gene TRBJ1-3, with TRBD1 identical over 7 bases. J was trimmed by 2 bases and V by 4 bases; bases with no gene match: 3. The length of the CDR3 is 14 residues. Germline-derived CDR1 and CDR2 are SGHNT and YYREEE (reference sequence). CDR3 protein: CASSRGTAGNTIYF. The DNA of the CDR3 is TGTGCCAGCAGCCGCGGGACAGCTGGAAACACCATATATTTT.

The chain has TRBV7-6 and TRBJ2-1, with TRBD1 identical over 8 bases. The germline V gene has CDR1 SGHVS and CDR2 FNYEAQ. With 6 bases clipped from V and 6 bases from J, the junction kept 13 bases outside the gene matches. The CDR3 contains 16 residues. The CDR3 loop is CASSLTQGAAGNEQFF. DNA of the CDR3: TGTGCCAGCAGTTTAACCCAGGGGGCGGCAGGCAATGAGCAGTTCTTC.

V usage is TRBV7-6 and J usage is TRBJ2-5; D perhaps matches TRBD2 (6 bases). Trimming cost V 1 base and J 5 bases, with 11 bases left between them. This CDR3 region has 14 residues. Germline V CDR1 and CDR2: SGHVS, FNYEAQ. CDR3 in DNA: TGTGCCAGCAGCTTAGGGCGGGGTATGGAGACCCAGTACTTC. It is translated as CASSLGRGMETQYF.